This T cell receptor (beta chain) emerged from a study of chemoradiotherapy in HPV16-positive cancers. General study findings and limits: In HPV16-positive patients, HPV-responsive T-cell expansion tracked better recurrence-free survival.

Measured with immunoSEQ multiplex PCR; TCRdb has only the in-frame clones, and not every one. The sample shows 7,500 to 8,000 clones, 70% to 90% of them seen only once. Looked up from germline, CDR1 is SSHAT and CDR2 is FNYEAQ (reference sequence). With 2 bases removed from V and 3 bases from J, the gap between germline ends came to 7 bases. The CDR3 loop spans 13 amino acids. As to this clone: Its antigen is still unknown.

Sampling was carried out from a patient who underwent chemoradiotherapy. The gene calls are TRBV7-7 and TRBJ2-5; D gene ambiguous. The sequence derives from a human donor with HPV-associated anogenital cancer. This CDR3 reads CASSLSVEETQYF. The CDR3 DNA reads TGTGCCAGCAGCTTATCGGTTGAAGAGACCCAGTACTTC.